The 2 T cell receptor beta chains reported below all come from one sample, sequenced in a study of cytomegalovirus exposure and HLA in healthy donors. This PCR relied on a set of 60 Vbeta primers and 13 Jbeta primers. TCRdb's copy holds only in-frame clones and misses some; the assay was immunoSEQ multiplex PCR. Among roughly 100,000 clones listed, over 80% were seen once. The sequenced sample consisted of PBMCs. All receptors derive from a female donor in good health and CMV-seropositive.

The chain couples TRBV11-3 to TRBJ2-2, with 8 bases aligning to TRBD1. Germline lookup yields CDR1 SGHNT and CDR2 YENEEA. The CDR3 covers 15 residues. V gave up 5 bases and J gave up 7 bases; unmatched junction bases: 9. The CDR3 nucleotides are TGTGCCAGCAGCCCCCTGACAGGGGTTGGCGGGGAGCTGTTTTTT. This codes for CASSPLTGVGGELFF.

V and J are TRBV10-3 and TRBJ2-7, with 7 bases fitting TRBD1. CDR1 and CDR2 from the germline V gene are ENHRY and SYGVKD. The CDR3 loop spans 14 amino acids. Germline trimming cut 3 bases from V and 2 bases from J; bases unmatched to any gene: 4. The CDR3 region is CAISEDRAPYEQYF. The CDR3 region has the DNA TGTGCCATCAGTGAAGACAGGGCCCCCTACGAGCAGTACTTC.